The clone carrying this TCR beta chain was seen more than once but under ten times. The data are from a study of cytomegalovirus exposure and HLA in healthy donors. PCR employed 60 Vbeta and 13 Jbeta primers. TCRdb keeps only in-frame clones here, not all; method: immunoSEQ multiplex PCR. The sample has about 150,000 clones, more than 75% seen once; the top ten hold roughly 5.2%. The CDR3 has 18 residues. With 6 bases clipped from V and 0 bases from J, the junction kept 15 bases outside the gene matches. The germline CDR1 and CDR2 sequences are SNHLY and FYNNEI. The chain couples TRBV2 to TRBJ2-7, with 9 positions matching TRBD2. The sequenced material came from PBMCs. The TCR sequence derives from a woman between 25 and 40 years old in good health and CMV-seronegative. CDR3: CASSAEFGLAGFSYEQYF. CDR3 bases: TGTGCCAGCAGCGCGGAGTTTGGGCTAGCGGGGTTCTCCTACGAGCAGTACTTC.